One and the same sample provided the 28 T cell receptor beta chains below, sequenced in a study of OX40 agonist ivuxolimab in advanced cancers. Data came from immunoSEQ multiplex PCR; TCRdb stores just in-frame clones and leaves some out. The data contain some 57,000 clones, around 92% of them seen just once; the ten biggest clones take up 20% to 30%. Sequenced material: CD4+ or CD8+ T cells sorted from blood, taken in a trial of the OX40 agonist ivuxolimab. Receptors originate from an adult with an advanced solid tumor such as melanoma, head and neck, liver or kidney cancer.

The chain is built from TRBV5-5 and TRBJ1-3, with unresolved D. This CDR3 region has 13 residues. Per germline, CDR1 SGHKS and CDR2 YYEKEE (reference sequence). V lost 4 bases, J lost 4 bases, and 9 bases lay in between. In DNA, the CDR3 is TGTGCCAGCAGCCCGTTAGGCGGAAACACCATATATTTT. It translates to CASSPLGGNTIYF.

The V gene is TRBV27, the J gene TRBJ1-5; D not resolved. The CDR3 has 13 residues. In germline, CDR1 is MNHEY, CDR2 SMNVEV (reference sequence). Trimming stripped 3 bases from V and 5 bases from J, with 8 bases between. The chain's CDR3 is CASSFGSYQPQHF. CDR3 in DNA: TGTGCCAGCAGTTTTGGGTCCTATCAGCCCCAGCATTTT.

This clone was recorded only once. The V call is TRBV27, the J call TRBJ1-5, with a possible D match to TRBD1 (6 bases). CDR3 length: 14 residues. Trimming pared 6 bases from V and 4 bases from J, leaving 13 bases between. Germline V CDR1 and CDR2: MNHEY, SMNVEV (reference sequence). CDR3 protein: CASRILQGNQPQHF. The DNA of the CDR3 is TGTGCCAGCAGAATTTTACAGGGAAATCAGCCCCAGCATTTT.

The chain has TRBV30 and TRBJ1-5; TRBD1 matches 8 bases. CDR3 size: 15 residues. Germline-derived CDR1 and CDR2 are GTSNPN and SVGIG (reference sequence). J gave up 3 bases and V 2 bases, and 6 bases lay outside the gene matches. The CDR3 loop is CAWSRDRGLNQPQHF. In DNA, the CDR3 is TGTGCCTGGAGTCGTGACAGGGGACTCAATCAGCCCCAGCATTTT.

The V call is TRBV6-6, the J call TRBJ2-3; D is undetermined. Trimming took 5 bases from V and 1 from J, leaving 4 bases between them. The CDR3 loop spans 12 amino acids. The germline CDR1 and CDR2 sequences are MNHNY and SVGAGI (reference sequence). CDR3 sequence reads: CASSQGTDTQYF. CDR3 DNA sequence: TGTGCCAGCAGTCAAGGCACAGATACGCAGTATTTT.

The chain uses TRBV4-3 and TRBJ1-2; D is ambiguous. Per the germline V gene, CDR1 is LGHNA and CDR2 is YSLEER. Trimming left V 0 bases short and J 4 bases short, with 9 bases between. This CDR3 region has 14 residues. The CDR3 nucleotides read TGCGCCAGCAGCCAAGACCCCGTGTTCTATGGCTACACCTTC. The encoded protein is CASSQDPVFYGYTF.

The chain joins TRBV19 to TRBJ2-1; perhaps TRBD2 as D (6 bases). Germline V gene data show CDR1 as LNHDA and CDR2 as SQIVND (reference sequence). Trimming cost V 9 bases and J 7 bases, with 19 bases left between them. The CDR3 is made up of 14 amino acids. The CDR3: CASGESGRFNEQFF. The CDR3 nucleotides are TGTGCCAGCGGGGAAAGCGGGCGCTTTAATGAGCAGTTCTTC. The variable domain in full, completed from reference TRBV19 and TRBJ2-1, reads DGGITQSPKYLFRKEGQNVTLSCEQNLNHDAMYWYRQDPGQGLRLIYYSQIVNDFQKGDIAEGYSVSREKKESFPLTVTSAQKNPTAFYLCASGESGRFNEQFFGPGTRLTVL.

The chain couples TRBV18 to TRBJ1-1, with 9 bases matching TRBD1. The CDR3 totals 16 residues. The germline CDR1 and CDR2 sequences are KGHSH and LQKENI. Losses at the gene ends were 5 bases for V and 0 bases for J; bases not matched to a gene: 7. This CDR3 reads CASSFGTGLMNTEAFF. CDR3 DNA sequence: TGTGCCAGCTCATTCGGGACAGGGTTGATGAACACTGAAGCTTTCTTT. The full variable domain, with the rest looked up from reference TRBV18 and TRBJ1-1, is NAGVMQNPRHLVRRRGQEARLRCSPMKGHSHVYWYRQLPEEGLKFMVYLQKENIIDESGMPKERFSAEFPKEGPSILRIQQVVRGDSAAYFCASSFGTGLMNTEAFFGQGTRLTVV.

J is TRBJ2-7 and V is TRBV6-5; no clear D gene. Germline CDR1 MNHEY, CDR2 SVGAGI. Trimming cost V 8 bases and J 0 bases, with 5 bases left between them. The CDR3 sequence is 11 residues long. This CDR3 is CASGDSYEQYV. The CDR3 DNA reads as TGTGCCAGCGGGGACTCCTACGAGCAGTACGTC.

The gene calls are TRBV28 and TRBJ2-7; 8 nucleotides match TRBD1. With 4 bases clipped from V and 2 bases from J, the junction kept 4 bases outside the gene matches. CDR3 length equals 14 residues. CDR1 is MDHEN and CDR2 is SYDVKM in the germline V gene. The CDR3 reads CASSYTGGAYEQYF. CDR3 nucleotides: TGTGCCAGCAGTTATACAGGGGGTGCCTACGAGCAGTACTTC.

The rearrangement links TRBV6-5 to TRBJ1-2; perhaps TRBD1 as D (5 bases). Germline CDR1 is MNHEY and CDR2 is SVGAGI. Trimming shortened V by 0 bases and J by 6 bases, and 8 bases separated the two germline ends. This CDR3 region has 13 residues. CDR3 region: CASSYSSGNGYTF. Here the CDR3 DNA reads TGTGCCAGCAGTTACTCGTCAGGGAATGGCTACACCTTC.

V is TRBV15 and J is TRBJ2-6; D remains unclear. Germline V gene data show CDR1 as LNHNV and CDR2 as YYDKDF (reference sequence). CDR3 length equals 16 residues. Trimming shortened V by 4 bases and J by 1 base, and 11 bases separated the two germline ends. In nucleotides, the CDR3 is TGTGCCACCAGCACTCAAATCCTTTCTGGGGCCAACGTCCTGACTTTC. It codes for CATSTQILSGANVLTF.

The rearrangement uses TRBV27 and TRBJ1-1; D unclear. The V end lost 0 bases, the J end lost 4 bases, and 12 bases lay between the germline ends. Germline assignment: CDR1 MNHEY and CDR2 SMNVEV (reference sequence). This CDR3 is 15 amino acids long. CDR3 region: CASSLSPGMFTEAFF. CDR3 in DNA: TGTGCCAGCAGTTTATCGCCGGGGATGTTCACTGAAGCTTTCTTT.

This chain connects TRBV27 to TRBJ2-5; possible D gene TRBD2, 5 bases. There are 15 residues in the CDR3. V was trimmed by 7 bases and J by 1 base, leaving 16 bases between them. The germline gives CDR1 MNHEY, CDR2 SMNVEV (reference sequence). Here the CDR3 DNA reads TGTGCCAGCACTTATGCCCGGGGAAGCCAAGAGACCCAGTACTTC. Encoded protein: CASTYARGSQETQYF.

This clone was observed a single time. The rearrangement links TRBV6-5 to TRBJ1-2; D not resolved. The CDR3 has 13 residues. Germline CDR1 reads MNHEY; CDR2 reads SVGAGI. V was cut by 6 bases and J by 4 bases, with 12 bases left in between. The CDR3 sequence is CASSGLLFYGYTF. In DNA, the CDR3 is TGTGCCAGCAGCGGGCTTCTCTTCTATGGCTACACCTTC.

The chain couples TRBV6-1 to TRBJ2-3; D is undetermined. The germline CDR1 and CDR2 sequences are MNHNS and SASEGT. The CDR3 totals 14 residues. Trimming left V 2 bases short and J 2 bases short, with 8 bases between. This CDR3 is CASSELAFTDTQYF. The DNA for the CDR3 is TGTGCCAGCAGTGAATTGGCCTTCACAGATACGCAGTATTTT.

The chain carries TRBV15 and TRBJ1-1; tentatively, D is TRBD1 (6 bases). CDR3 size: 14 residues. Trimming shortened V by 5 bases and J by 1 base, and 11 bases separated the two germline ends. Germline CDR1 LNHNV, CDR2 YYDKDF (reference sequence). The CDR3: CATSRRQENTEAFF. CDR3 bases: TGTGCCACCAGCCGAAGACAGGAGAACACTGAAGCTTTCTTT.

The chain employs TRBV6-6 and TRBJ2-3, with 10 bases matching TRBD2. CDR1 and CDR2 (germline): MNHNY, SVGAGI (reference sequence). CDR3 size: 16 residues. J lost 2 bases, V lost 5 bases, and 7 bases had no gene match. The CDR3 protein is CASSHLGLAVTDTQYF. CDR3 sequence (DNA): TGTGCCAGCAGTCACCTAGGACTAGCGGTCACAGATACGCAGTATTTT.

This sequence joins TRBV28 and TRBJ1-5; D unresolved. Germline CDR1 is MDHEN and CDR2 is SYDVKM. V was shortened by 0 bases and J by 4 bases, with 7 bases between the two germline ends. The CDR3 covers 14 residues. The CDR3 loop is CASSLWSENQPQHF. The CDR3 coding sequence is TGTGCCAGCAGTTTATGGTCAGAGAATCAGCCCCAGCATTTT. The whole variable domain, remainder taken from reference TRBV28 and TRBJ1-5, is DVKVTQSSRYLVKRTGEKVFLECVQDMDHENMFWYRQDPGLGLRLIYFSYDVKMKEKGDIPEGYSVSREKKERFSLILESASTNQTSMYLCASSLWSENQPQHFGDGTRLSIL.

The chain combines TRBV28 with TRBJ2-3, with 12 bases aligning to TRBD2. CDR3 size: 15 residues. V was clipped by 8 bases and J by 0 bases; unmatched bases: 3. Per the germline V gene, CDR1 is MDHEN and CDR2 is SYDVKM. The CDR3 here is CASGTSGPSTDTQYF. CDR3 sequence (DNA): TGTGCCAGCGGGACTAGCGGGCCTAGCACAGATACGCAGTATTTT.

This rearrangement joins TRBV15 to TRBJ1-1, with D possibly TRBD1 on 6 matching bases. CDR1 is LNHNV, CDR2 YYDKDF, per germline (reference sequence). This CDR3 has 13 amino acids. The V end was cut by 4 bases, the J end by 11 bases, with 17 bases between. This chain's CDR3 is CATSMTGRLLAFF. For the CDR3, the DNA is TGTGCCACCAGCATGACAGGACGACTTCTCGCTTTCTTT.

The chain uses TRBV6-1 and TRBJ1-3; TRBD1 matches at 7 bases. Germline assignment: CDR1 MNHNS and CDR2 SASEGT. Trimming removed 0 bases from V and 7 bases from J; junction bases left unmatched: 9. The CDR3 sequence is 16 residues long. The CDR3 reads CASSEAGGGEANTIYF. Written as DNA, the CDR3 is TGTGCCAGCAGTGAAGCTGGAGGGGGCGAGGCGAACACCATATATTTT.

V is TRBV27 and J is TRBJ1-5; a possible D gene is TRBD1 (6 bases). There are 14 residues in the CDR3. CDR1 is MNHEY and CDR2 is SMNVEV in the germline V gene (reference sequence). V lost 8 bases to trimming and J lost 1 base, with 12 bases between them. CDR3 sequence: CASQTGGSNQPQHF. DNA of the CDR3: TGTGCCAGCCAAACTGGGGGCAGCAATCAGCCCCAGCATTTT.

J is TRBJ2-1 and V is TRBV18; D unresolved. The germline V and J ends were trimmed by 6 bases and 8 bases, with 14 bases remaining between them. The germline CDR1 and CDR2 sequences are KGHSH and LQKENI. The CDR3 covers 13 residues. CDR3 bases: TGTGCCAGCTCTCACGGAAAGGGCTATGAGCAGTTCTTC. Translated: CASSHGKGYEQFF.

This sequence joins TRBV6-5 and TRBJ1-1, with 7 bases lining up with TRBD1. Germline V gene lookup returns CDR1 MNHEY and CDR2 SVGAGI. V trimming: 2 bases; J trimming: 6 bases; junction bases outside the gene matches: 3. The CDR3 is made up of 13 amino acids. CDR3 nucleotides: TGTGCCAGCAGTTACAGGGGGCTCGCTGAAGCTTTCTTT. Protein product: CASSYRGLAEAFF.

This clone was counted a single time. The rearrangement links TRBV28 to TRBJ1-1, with D perhaps matching TRBD1 (5 bases). The CDR3 has 14 residues. V lost 7 bases and J 4 bases, leaving 16 bases between the germline ends. Germline V gene sequence: CDR1 MDHEN, CDR2 SYDVKM. The CDR3 sequence is CASTYPGGVTEAFF. In DNA, the CDR3 is TGTGCCAGCACCTACCCGGGGGGGGTCACTGAAGCTTTCTTT.

The chain recombines TRBV7-3 with TRBJ1-1; D ambiguous. The CDR3 loop spans 13 amino acids. Between the trimmed V and J ends, which lost 6 bases and 1 base, there was a span of 9 bases. CDR1 is SGHTA and CDR2 is FQGTGA in the germline V gene. This chain's CDR3 is CASRLGGNTEAFF. The CDR3 region has the DNA TGTGCCAGCAGATTGGGAGGGAACACTGAAGCTTTCTTT.

The rearrangement uses TRBV7-9 and TRBJ2-5; D gene uncertain. Germline V lookup: CDR1 SEHNR, CDR2 FQNEAQ (reference sequence). The CDR3 sequence is 13 residues long. Trimming took off 0 bases at V and 5 bases at J, with 7 bases between the two ends. Here the CDR3 reads CASSLAGSETQYF. In nucleotides, the CDR3 is TGTGCCAGCAGCTTAGCGGGAAGTGAGACCCAGTACTTC.